The rows below give T cell receptor beta chains drawn from one sample of a study of T cell repertoires in cytomegalovirus infection. A single record per CDR3 protein comes from TCRdb applying MiXCR to the reads. The sample includes some 500,000 distinct CDR3 sequences, 40% of them seen just once. Their recognized antigens are unknown. Sequenced material: cultured PBMCs, taken from culture after CMV antigen stimulation. All receptors derive from a human donor in good health (CMV status not recorded). Some clones in this sample may be carry-over from other donors' samples. Both conserved end residues are part of each CDR3. D genes are given only for firm matches. Size tells how often a clone was seen (once, few, many) or the class of an expanded clone, and some rows leave it out.

TRBD2 TRBJ2-3 once TRBV20-1 TGCAGTGCTGACGGACTAGCGGGAGGGCAGGTAGATACGCAGTATTTT CSADGLAGGQVDTQYF
. TRBJ2-1 few TRBV7-2 TGTGCCAGCAGCGCGAACTTAGCGAGGAACAATGAGCAGTTCTTC CASSANLARNNEQFF
TRBD1 TRBJ1-5 . TRBV6-2/TRBV6-3 TGTGCCAGCAGTTACTCGCGACAGGGACGGCAGCCCCAGCATTTT CASSYSRQGRQPQHF
TRBD2 TRBJ2-3 few TRBV7-8 TGTGCCAGCAGCTTACCACACCGGGACTACCCTCTTGTCACGCAGTATTTT CASSLPHRDYPLVTQYF
. TRBJ1-2 . TRBV29-1 TGCAGCGGCCACTTGGAGGGGGACTATGGCTACACCTTC CSGHLEGDYGYTF
TRBD2 TRBJ2-7 few TRBV10-3 TGTGCCATCAGTATAGCGGGAGTTGACGAGCAGTACTTC CAISIAGVDEQYF
TRBD2 TRBJ2-7 few TRBV19 TGTGCCAGTAGTATTCGGACTAGCGGGAGGGATGTCGAGCAGTACTTC CASSIRTSGRDVEQYF
. TRBJ2-5 . TRBV11-1 TGTGCCAGCAGCTTAGAACCCTTGGTGACCCAGTACTTC CASSLEPLVTQYF
. TRBJ1-5 . TRBV28 TGTGCCAGCAGTTTATGGTCGCAGCCCCAGCATTTT CASSLWSQPQHF
. TRBJ1-5 . TRBV6-2/TRBV6-3 TGTGCCAGCACTCGGACGGCCAATCAGCCCCAGCATTTT CASTRTANQPQHF
. TRBJ1-4 few TRBV7-8 TGTGCCAGCAGCTTAAGCAGGGGTCGTACGTCGGGGGAAAAACTGTTTTTT CASSLSRGRTSGEKLFF
. TRBJ1-1 . TRBV6-6 TGTGCCAGCAGTTACTCGTCTCTCACTGAAGCTTTCTTT CASSYSSLTEAFF
. TRBJ2-1 many TRBV7-9 TGTGCCGGTAGACTAGTTAACAATGAGCAGTTCTTC CAGRLVNNEQFF
. TRBJ2-1 . TRBV19 TGTGCCAGTAGTATAGTATTTTCGGGGGCTTCATCTTACAATGAGCAGTTCTTC CASSIVFSGASSYNEQFF
. TRBJ1-5 . TRBV20-1 TGCAGTGCTAGAGGTGATTATAGCAATCAGCCCCAGCATTTT CSARGDYSNQPQHF
. TRBJ1-5 few TRBV4-2 TGTGCCAGCAGCCAAGTTCGGCTCAATCAGCCCCAGCATTTT CASSQVRLNQPQHF
. TRBJ1-6 . TRBV7-2 TGTGCCAGCAGCCAAGCGGCGGGGGGTTCACCCCTCCACTTT CASSQAAGGSPLHF
. TRBJ1-3 . TRBV27 TGTGCCAGCAGTCTAGCCGACAGATACTCTGGAAACACCATATATTTT CASSLADRYSGNTIYF
. TRBJ2-3 . TRBV7-9 TGTGCCAGCAGCGGTGGGGGACCTACGCAGTATTTT CASSGGGPTQYF
. TRBJ2-1 . TRBV7-2 TGTGCCAGCAGACTTCGGGCAACGTCCTACAATGAGCAGTTCTTC CASRLRATSYNEQFF
TRBD2 TRBJ2-5 . TRBV7-9 TGTGCCAGCAGCCCAACGGGACTAGCGGAAGAGACCCAGTACTTC CASSPTGLAEETQYF
. TRBJ2-7 few TRBV7-6 TGTGCCAGCAGCTTAGTTAGGGACCCGGACTACGAGCAGTACTTC CASSLVRDPDYEQYF
. TRBJ2-1 . TRBV5-1 TGCGCCAGCAGCTGGGGCGAGGGGCACAATGAGCAGTTCTTC CASSWGEGHNEQFF
. TRBJ2-1 . TRBV27 TGTGCCAGCAGTTTATCCGCAGGCAGCTCCTACAATGAGCAGTTCTTC CASSLSAGSSYNEQFF
. TRBJ1-1 once TRBV2 TGTGCCAGCAGTGAAAGGGGATCTCGGGGTGAAGCTTTCTTT CASSERGSRGEAFF
TRBD1 TRBJ1-3 many TRBV7-2 TGTGCCAGCAGCCGTACAGGGGACGGAAACACCATATATTTT CASSRTGDGNTIYF
. TRBJ2-3 . TRBV12-3/TRBV12-4 TGTGCCAGCAGCCCCCCCCCCCGAGATACGCAGTATTTT CASSPPPRDTQYF
. TRBJ2-1 . TRBV28 TGTGCCAGCAGTCCCCCCGCGGAACAGGGCCACGACAATGAGCAGTTCTTC CASSPPAEQGHDNEQFF
TRBD1 TRBJ1-4 many TRBV7-2 TGTGCCAGCAGCTTTACAGGGGTTCGAGAAAAACTGTTTTTT CASSFTGVREKLFF
. TRBJ1-1 . TRBV5-1 TGCGCCAGCAGCCTGGACAGCATGAACACTGAAGCTTTCTTT CASSLDSMNTEAFF
. TRBJ2-3 . TRBV7-8 TGTGCCAGCAGCTTGACTACAGATACAGATACGCAGTATTTT CASSLTTDTDTQYF
. TRBJ1-6 once TRBV6-1 TGTGCCAGCACTTTACAGGACCCATCACCCCTCCACTTT CASTLQDPSPLHF
TRBD1 TRBJ2-3 . TRBV10-3 TGTGCCATCAGTACGACAGGGGGCACAGATACGCAGTATTTT CAISTTGGTDTQYF
TRBD1 TRBJ2-1 few TRBV6-2/TRBV6-3 TGTGCCAGCGGAACAGGGGTGTTTGAGTTCTTC CASGTGVFEFF
. TRBJ2-4 few TRBV7-2 TGTGCCAGCAGCTTAATGGGGGTCTGGGACATTCAGTACTTC CASSLMGVWDIQYF